A single T cell receptor (beta chain) is shown here with its context. Its antigen is still unknown. The data belong to a study of T cell responses to AZD1222 COVID-19 vaccine. Study-wide findings and caveats: Clonal diversity was possibly underestimated, and the donors were mostly white British, with more females. The breadth and depth of Spike-specific TCRs increased once two AZD1222 doses had been given.

Here immunoSEQ multiplex PCR was the method, and the copy in TCRdb shows in-frame clones only, minus some. The sample lists about 140,000 clones, about 90% occurring once. The TCR comes from an adult who received the AZD1222 COVID-19 vaccine. The material was peripheral blood, obtained 28 days after the second AZD1222 dose.

This chain's CDR3 is CATSRDRATYEQYF. CDR3 bases: TGTGCCACCAGTCGGGACAGGGCCACGTACGAGCAGTACTTC. This sequence joins TRBV15 and TRBJ2-7; 9 positions agree with TRBD1. The CDR3 covers 14 residues. Per the germline V gene, CDR1 is LNHNV and CDR2 is YYDKDF (reference sequence). Trimming at V came to 6 bases and at J to 4 bases, leaving 7 bases not matched to a gene.